The 19 T cell receptor beta chains below come from one sample, sequenced in a study of shared clonotypes between healthy human individuals. Naive CD8 cells, CD45RO-negative and positively selected for CCR7, excluded terminally differentiated effector memory CD45RA+ cells. Sequencing was performed with immunoSEQ multiplex PCR; in TCRdb, only in-frame clones are kept and a portion is missing. The sample yields about 800,000 clones, just over 95% seen once. What was sequenced was naive CD8+ T cells sorted from blood. These TCRs come from a man aged 25 to 40 in good health.

The V and J genes are TRBV28 and TRBJ2-7; no definite D call. CDR3 length: 11 amino acids. Germline CDR1 MDHEN, CDR2 SYDVKM. V was cut by 7 bases and J by 5 bases, with 9 bases left in between. The CDR3, as DNA: TGTGCCAGCATAGGATTCCACGAGCAGTACTTC. Translation: CASIGFHEQYF.

V is TRBV7-9 and J is TRBJ2-6, with D unresolved. This CDR3 comprises 14 residues. Trimming left V 10 bases short and J 1 base short, with 11 bases between. Germline assignment: CDR1 SEHNR and CDR2 FQNEAQ (reference sequence). For the CDR3, the DNA is TGTGCCACCGGACGGCTTTCTGGGGCCAACGTCCTGACTTTC. This translates into CATGRLSGANVLTF.

The chain has TRBV7-8 and TRBJ2-3; the D is unclear. Trimming cost V 5 bases and J 5 bases, with 20 bases left between them. The CDR3 totals 16 residues. The V gene's germline CDR1 is SGHVS and CDR2 FQNEAQ. In nucleotides, the CDR3 is TGTGCCAGCAGCCGAGTCTCGACGATAGCTGGAGATACGCAGTATTTT. Translation: CASSRVSTIAGDTQYF.

The genes are TRBV5-1 and TRBJ2-7, with 8 nucleotides matching TRBD2. Germline CDR1 reads SGHRS; CDR2 reads YFSETQ. There are 14 residues in the CDR3. V was pared by 4 bases and J by 6 bases, with 9 bases of the junction left unmatched. In DNA form, the CDR3 reads TGCGCCAGCAGCCCATTAGCGGGAACCGGCGAGCAGTACTTC. It is translated as CASSPLAGTGEQYF.

This clone was observed a few times. V usage is TRBV7-3 and J usage is TRBJ2-2, with D maybe TRBD2 (6 bases). V dropped 6 bases and J dropped 3 bases, with 11 bases sitting between them. The germline V gene encodes CDR1 SGHTA and CDR2 FQGTGA. This CDR3 region has 14 residues. The CDR3, as DNA: TGTGCCAGCAGAAGGGACTCGGACACCGGGGAGCTGTTTTTT. Translation gives CASRRDSDTGELFF. The variable domain in full, with the rest retrieved from reference TRBV7-3 and TRBJ2-2, is GAGVSQTPSNKVTEKGKYVELRCDPISGHTALYWYRQSLGQGPEFLIYFQGTGAADDSGLPNDRFFAVRPEGSVSTLKIQRTERGDSAVYLCASRRDSDTGELFFGEGSRLTVL.

The rearrangement joins TRBV29-1 to TRBJ2-1; 10 bases line up with TRBD2. The J segment lost 0 bases and the V segment lost 6 bases, leaving 2 bases of the junction unmatched. Germline CDR1 is SQVTM and CDR2 is ANQGSEA. The CDR3 runs 14 residues. The CDR3 reads CSVLAGDSYNEQFF. CDR3 coding DNA: TGCAGCGTGCTAGCGGGAGACTCCTACAATGAGCAGTTCTTC.

The chain employs TRBV29-1 and TRBJ1-1, with D maybe TRBD1 (6 bases). CDR1 is SQVTM and CDR2 is ANQGSEA in the germline V gene. This CDR3 is built from 12 residues. V was clipped by 5 bases and J by 8 bases, with 15 bases between them. CDR3 DNA: TGCAGCGTTTGGTATCAGGGGACAGAAGCTTTCTTT. Residues: CSVWYQGTEAFF.

This rearrangement joins TRBV6-1 to TRBJ1-5; D unresolved. Trimming took off 0 bases at V and 0 bases at J, with 12 bases between the two ends. The CDR3 length is 17 residues. Germline lookup yields CDR1 MNHNS and CDR2 SASEGT. The CDR3 here is CASSEAPWLNSNQPQHF. The CDR3 DNA sequence: TGTGCCAGCAGTGAAGCGCCATGGCTAAATAGCAATCAGCCCCAGCATTTT.

The chain employs TRBV18 and TRBJ1-2; no clear D gene. V dropped 0 bases and J dropped 2 bases, with 7 bases sitting between them. Per germline, CDR1 KGHSH and CDR2 LQKENI. This CDR3 has 14 residues. This CDR3 reads CASSPPLVNYGYTF. In DNA, the CDR3 is TGTGCCAGCTCACCACCTTTAGTCAACTATGGCTACACCTTC.

The chain employs TRBV28 and TRBJ1-2; D is unclear. This CDR3 spans 15 amino acids. Trimming took 1 base from V and 0 from J, leaving 9 bases between them. Per germline, CDR1 MDHEN and CDR2 SYDVKM. CDR3 sequence reads: CASSLFESSNYGYTF. In DNA form, the CDR3 reads TGTGCCAGCAGTTTATTTGAGAGCTCTAACTATGGCTACACCTTC.

This clone was found a few times. This rearrangement joins TRBV4-1 to TRBJ1-2, with D unresolved. This CDR3 spans 14 amino acids. V dropped 0 bases and J dropped 5 bases, with 10 bases sitting between them. Germline V gene lookup returns CDR1 MGHRA and CDR2 YSYEKL. CDR3 in amino acids: CASSQDMQVYGYTF. The CDR3 DNA is TGCGCCAGCAGCCAAGATATGCAGGTTTATGGCTACACCTTC.

The gene calls are TRBV27 and TRBJ2-7, with a tentative D call TRBD1 (6 bases). The CDR3 sequence is 13 residues long. The germline CDR1 and CDR2 sequences are MNHEY and SMNVEV (reference sequence). The ends were cut back, 6 bases at V and 6 bases at J, with 15 bases in the middle. This chain's CDR3 is CASRTEGVGEQYF. Here the CDR3 DNA reads TGTGCCAGCAGGACCGAGGGGGTGGGCGAGCAGTACTTC.

This rearrangement joins TRBV27 to TRBJ2-5; 8 nucleotides align to TRBD2. Germline lookup yields CDR1 MNHEY and CDR2 SMNVEV (reference sequence). J lost 5 bases, V lost 6 bases, and 14 bases had no gene match. The CDR3 contains 16 residues. Written as DNA, the CDR3 is TGTGCCAGCAGCTCCACTAGCGGTGTCCCCGGGGAGACCCAGTACTTC. Protein product: CASSSTSGVPGETQYF.

This clone was detected only a few times. The rearrangement links TRBV29-1 to TRBJ2-3; TRBD1 matches at 8 bases. Per the germline V gene, CDR1 is SQVTM and CDR2 is ANQGSEA. CDR3 length: 15 amino acids. V was pared by 1 base and J by 0 bases, with 3 bases of the junction left unmatched. DNA of the CDR3: TGCAGCGTTGAAGGAGGACAGGGAAGCACAGATACGCAGTATTTT. This encodes CSVEGGQGSTDTQYF.

The chain carries TRBV4-3 and TRBJ2-7; the D gene is possibly TRBD2 (6 bases). Trimming stripped 0 bases from V and 2 bases from J, with 14 bases between. This CDR3 region has 16 residues. Germline values: CDR1 LGHNA, CDR2 YSLEER. The DNA for the CDR3 is TGCGCCAGCAGCCAAGAAGCAGCCGGAGGGACCTACGAGCAGTACTTC. Protein product: CASSQEAAGGTYEQYF.

The rearrangement uses TRBV7-6 and TRBJ2-1; no firm D call. V lost 5 bases to trimming and J lost 7 bases, with 21 bases between them. Germline CDR1 SGHVS, CDR2 FNYEAQ. There are 16 residues in the CDR3. CDR3 amino acids: CASSPSGGAKPNEQFF. CDR3 in DNA: TGTGCCAGCAGCCCCTCGGGCGGCGCCAAACCAAATGAGCAGTTCTTC.

V is TRBV7-9 and J is TRBJ2-2; D may be TRBD1 (6 bases). The germline CDR1 and CDR2 sequences are SEHNR and FQNEAQ (reference sequence). Trimming left V 4 bases short and J 2 bases short, with 14 bases between. The CDR3 runs 16 residues. Here the CDR3 reads CASSSRQGINTGELFF. The CDR3 region has the DNA TGTGCCAGCAGCTCCCGGCAGGGGATAAACACCGGGGAGCTGTTTTTT.

This chain links TRBV7-2 with TRBJ2-1; TRBD1 might be the D (6 bases). Trimming took 5 bases from V and 0 from J, leaving 11 bases between them. The CDR3 is 15 residues long. Germline V gene lookup returns CDR1 SGHTA and CDR2 FQGNSA. DNA of the CDR3: TGTGCCAGCAGCCCCGACAGGAGCTCCTACAATGAGCAGTTCTTC. It encodes CASSPDRSSYNEQFF.

The chain couples TRBV28 to TRBJ2-1, with 8 bases that match TRBD2. The V gene's germline CDR1 is MDHEN and CDR2 SYDVKM. The CDR3 runs 16 residues. V gave up 6 bases and J gave up 0 bases; unmatched junction bases: 7. Here the CDR3 DNA reads TGTGCCAGCAGCCGACTAGCGCAGAGCTCCTACAATGAGCAGTTCTTC. Encoded protein: CASSRLAQSSYNEQFF.